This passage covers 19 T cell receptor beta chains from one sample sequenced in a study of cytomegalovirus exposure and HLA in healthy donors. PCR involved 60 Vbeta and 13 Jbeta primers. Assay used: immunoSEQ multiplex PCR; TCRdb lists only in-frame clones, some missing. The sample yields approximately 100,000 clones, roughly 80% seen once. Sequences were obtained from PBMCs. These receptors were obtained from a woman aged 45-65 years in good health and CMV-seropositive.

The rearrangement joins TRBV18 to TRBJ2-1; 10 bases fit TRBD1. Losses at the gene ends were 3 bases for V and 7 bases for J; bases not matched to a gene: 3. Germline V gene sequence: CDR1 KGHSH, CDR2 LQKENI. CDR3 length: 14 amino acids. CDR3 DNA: TGTGCCAGCTCACCTGGACAGGGGGGGAATGAGCAGTTCTTC. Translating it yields CASSPGQGGNEQFF.

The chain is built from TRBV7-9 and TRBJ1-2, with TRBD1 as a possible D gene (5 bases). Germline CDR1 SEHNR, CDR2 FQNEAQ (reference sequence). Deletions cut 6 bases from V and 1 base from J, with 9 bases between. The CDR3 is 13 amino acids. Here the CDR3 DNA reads TGTGCCAGCAGAGGGGAATTTAACTATGGCTACACCTTC. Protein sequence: CASRGEFNYGYTF.

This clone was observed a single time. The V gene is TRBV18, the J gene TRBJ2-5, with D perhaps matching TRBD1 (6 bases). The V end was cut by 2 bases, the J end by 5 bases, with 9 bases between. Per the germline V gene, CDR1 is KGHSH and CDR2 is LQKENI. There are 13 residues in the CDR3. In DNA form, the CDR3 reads TGTGCCAGCTCACCAGGGGGCAGGGAGACCCAGTACTTC. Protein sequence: CASSPGGRETQYF.

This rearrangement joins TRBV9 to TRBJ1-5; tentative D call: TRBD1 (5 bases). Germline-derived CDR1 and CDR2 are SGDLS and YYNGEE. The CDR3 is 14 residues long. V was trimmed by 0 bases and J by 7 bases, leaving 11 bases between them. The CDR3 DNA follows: TGTGCCAGCAGCGTAGGGGGGGACGGACAGCCCCAGCATTTT. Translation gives CASSVGGDGQPQHF.

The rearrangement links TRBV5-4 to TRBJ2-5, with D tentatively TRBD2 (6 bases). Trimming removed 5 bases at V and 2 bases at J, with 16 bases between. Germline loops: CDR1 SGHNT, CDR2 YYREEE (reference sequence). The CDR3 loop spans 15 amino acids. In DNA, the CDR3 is TGTGCCAGCAGAAGGACGGGGACTGTACAAGAGACCCAGTACTTC. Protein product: CASRRTGTVQETQYF. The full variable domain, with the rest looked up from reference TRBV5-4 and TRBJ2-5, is ETGVTQSPTHLIKTRGQQVTLRCSSQSGHNTVSWYQQALGQGPQFIFQYYREEENGRGNFPPRFSGLQFPNYSSELNVNALELDDSALYLCASRRTGTVQETQYFGPGTRLLVL.

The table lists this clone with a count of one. The DNA of the CDR3 is TGTGCCAGCAGCCCCCGGGGGGGGCGGGAGGCCCTATCTTACTACAATGAGCAGTTCTTC. Amino acid sequence: CASSPRGGREALSYYNEQFF. V usage is TRBV9 and J usage is TRBJ2-1; TRBD2 matches 8 bases. V shed 4 bases and J 3 bases; nucleotides not matched to a gene: 21. Germline CDR1 reads SGDLS; CDR2 reads YYNGEE. The CDR3 extends over 20 amino acids.

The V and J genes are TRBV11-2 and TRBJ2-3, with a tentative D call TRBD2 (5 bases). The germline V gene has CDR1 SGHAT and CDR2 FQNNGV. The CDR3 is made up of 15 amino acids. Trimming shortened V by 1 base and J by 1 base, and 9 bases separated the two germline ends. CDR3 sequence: CASSLAGWGTDTQYF. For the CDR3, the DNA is TGTGCCAGCAGCTTAGCGGGGTGGGGCACAGATACGCAGTATTTT.

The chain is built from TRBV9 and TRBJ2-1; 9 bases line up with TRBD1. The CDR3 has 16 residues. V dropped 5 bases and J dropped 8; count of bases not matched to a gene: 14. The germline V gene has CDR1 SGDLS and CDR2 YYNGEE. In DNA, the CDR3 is TGTGCCAGCAGTGCAGGGGACAGGGCATTCGATCATGAGCAGTTCTTC. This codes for CASSAGDRAFDHEQFF. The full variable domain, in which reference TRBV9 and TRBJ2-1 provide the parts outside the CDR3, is DSGVTQTPKHLITATGQRVTLRCSPRSGDLSVYWYQQSLDQGLQFLIQYYNGEERAKGNILERFSAQQFPDLHSELNLSSLELGDSALYFCASSAGDRAFDHEQFFGPGTRLTVL.

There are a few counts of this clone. CDR3 DNA sequence: TGTGCCAGCAGCTCCCGACAGAACCGAAACACCATATATTTT. Protein sequence: CASSSRQNRNTIYF. This chain joins TRBV5-6 and TRBJ1-3; D perhaps matches TRBD1 (5 bases). Germline V gene data show CDR1 as SGHDT and CDR2 as YYEEEE. CDR3 length equals 14 residues. V dropped 3 bases and J dropped 5 bases, with 12 bases sitting between them.

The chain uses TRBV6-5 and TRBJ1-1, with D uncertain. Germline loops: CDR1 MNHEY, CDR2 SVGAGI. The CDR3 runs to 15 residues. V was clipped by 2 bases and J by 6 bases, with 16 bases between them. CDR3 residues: CASSYAVQVEAEAFF. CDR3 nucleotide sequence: TGTGCCAGCAGTTACGCAGTCCAGGTGGAGGCTGAAGCTTTCTTT.

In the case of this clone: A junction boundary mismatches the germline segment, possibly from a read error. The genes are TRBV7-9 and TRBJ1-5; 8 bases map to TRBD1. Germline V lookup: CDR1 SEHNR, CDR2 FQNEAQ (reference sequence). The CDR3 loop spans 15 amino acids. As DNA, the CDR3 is TGTTCCAGCAGCCCTCAGGGGGCCGGCAATCAGCCCCAGCATTTT. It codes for CSSSPQGAGNQPQHF.

The CDR3 spells CASSVEGTSVREQFF. The CDR3 DNA reads as TGTGCCAGCAGCGTAGAAGGGACTAGCGTCAGGGAGCAGTTCTTC. The chain carries TRBV9 and TRBJ2-1, with 10 nucleotides matching TRBD2. CDR3 length: 15 residues. Germline-derived CDR1 and CDR2 are SGDLS and YYNGEE. With 0 bases clipped from V and 10 bases from J, the junction kept 7 bases outside the gene matches.

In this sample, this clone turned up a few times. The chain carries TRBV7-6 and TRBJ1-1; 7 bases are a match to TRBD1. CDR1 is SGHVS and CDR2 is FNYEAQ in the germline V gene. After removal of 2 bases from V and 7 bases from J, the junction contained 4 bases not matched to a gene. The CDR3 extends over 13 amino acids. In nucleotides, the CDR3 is TGTGCCAGCAGCTTACGACAGGGACTTGAAGCTTTCTTT. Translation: CASSLRQGLEAFF.

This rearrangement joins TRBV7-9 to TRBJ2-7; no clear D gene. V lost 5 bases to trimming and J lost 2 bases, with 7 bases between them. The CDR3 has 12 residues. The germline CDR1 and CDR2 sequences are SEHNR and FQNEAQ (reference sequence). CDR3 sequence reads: CASSPDTYEQYF. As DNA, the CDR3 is TGTGCCAGCAGCCCTGACACCTACGAGCAGTACTTC.

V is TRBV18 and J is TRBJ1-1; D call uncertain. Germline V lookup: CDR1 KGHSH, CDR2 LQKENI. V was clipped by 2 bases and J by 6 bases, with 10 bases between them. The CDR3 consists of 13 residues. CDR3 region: CASSPAPSAEAFF. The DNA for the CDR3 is TGTGCCAGCTCACCAGCCCCGAGCGCTGAAGCTTTCTTT. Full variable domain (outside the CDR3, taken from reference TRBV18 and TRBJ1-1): NAGVMQNPRHLVRRRGQEARLRCSPMKGHSHVYWYRQLPEEGLKFMVYLQKENIIDESGMPKERFSAEFPKEGPSILRIQQVVRGDSAAYFCASSPAPSAEAFFGQGTRLTVV.

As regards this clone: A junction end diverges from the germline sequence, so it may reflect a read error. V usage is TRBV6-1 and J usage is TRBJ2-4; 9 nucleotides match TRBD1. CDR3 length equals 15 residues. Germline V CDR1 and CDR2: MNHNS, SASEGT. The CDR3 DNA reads TGTGCCAGACACAGGGGGCGCCGGACCAAAAACAGTCAGTACTTC. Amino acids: CARHRGRRTKNSQYF.

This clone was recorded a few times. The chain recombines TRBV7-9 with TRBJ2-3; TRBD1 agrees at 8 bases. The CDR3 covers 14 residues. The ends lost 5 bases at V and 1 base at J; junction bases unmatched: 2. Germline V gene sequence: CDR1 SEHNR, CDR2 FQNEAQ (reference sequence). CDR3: CASSMDRGTDTQYF. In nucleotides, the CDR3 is TGTGCCAGCAGCATGGACAGGGGCACAGATACGCAGTATTTT. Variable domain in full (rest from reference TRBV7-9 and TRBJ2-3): DTGVSQNPRHKITKRGQNVTFRCDPISEHNRLYWYRQTLGQGPEFLTYFQNEAQLEKSRLLSDRFSAERPKGSFSTLEIQRTEQGDSAMYLCASSMDRGTDTQYFGPGTRLTVL.

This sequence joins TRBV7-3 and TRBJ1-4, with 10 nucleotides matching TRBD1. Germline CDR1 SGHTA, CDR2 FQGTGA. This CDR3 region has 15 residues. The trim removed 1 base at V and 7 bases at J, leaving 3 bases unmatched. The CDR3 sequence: CASSLKGDRGEKLFF. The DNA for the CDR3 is TGTGCCAGCAGCTTAAAGGGGGACAGGGGTGAAAAACTGTTTTTT.

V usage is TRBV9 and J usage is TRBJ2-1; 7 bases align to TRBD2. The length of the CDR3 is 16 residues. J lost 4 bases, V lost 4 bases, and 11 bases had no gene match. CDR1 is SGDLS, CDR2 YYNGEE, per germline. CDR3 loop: CASSFRLAISYNEQFF. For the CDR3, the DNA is TGTGCCAGCAGCTTTCGACTAGCCATTTCATACAATGAGCAGTTCTTC.